What follows is one T cell receptor beta chain and its context. As yet, its antigen is unknown. The data belong to a study of shared clonotypes between healthy human individuals. Turning to the study itself: Donors consisted of a couple of women and a few men between 18 and 49.

Whole-study findings and limits: Incompleteness in sorted-subset sequencing, despite large depth, was shown by rarefaction.

CD4+ cells underwent separation, giving CD45RA+ naive and CD45RA-negative memory subsets. Here immunoSEQ multiplex PCR was the method, and the copy in TCRdb shows in-frame clones only, minus some. The data show some 2.3 million clones, with approximately 95% seen just once and 0.35% to 0.5% held by the top ten. The germline CDR1 and CDR2 sequences are SGHVS and FQNEAQ. This CDR3 is 13 amino acids long. The V end lost 4 bases, the J end lost 3 bases, and 6 bases lay between the germline ends. The chain links TRBV7-8 to TRBJ2-2, with D unclear. Sequencing was carried out using naive CD4+ T cells from PBMCs. Subset specified: CD45RA+ positively selected. The sequence came from a man aged 18 to 29 in good health. Some clones in this sample may be carry-over from other donors' samples. CDR3 coding DNA: TGTGCCAGCAGCTCACTACACACCGGGGAGCTGTTTTTT. This codes for CASSSLHTGELFF.